What follows is one T cell receptor beta chain and its context. Its antigen is as yet unknown. This sample was taken from a study of T cell responses to AZD1222 COVID-19 vaccine. Findings of the study overall: The CD4 TCRs associated with vaccination extended across spike and predominated at 160-218 and 743-854. The number of AZD1222 recipients seropositive at baseline was only 5 to 7. Donors were largely white British and mainly female; clonal diversity was possibly underestimated.

The CDR3 is made up of 13 amino acids. Trimming removed 5 bases at V and 0 bases at J, with 7 bases between. CDR1 and CDR2 from the germline V gene are SQVTM and ANQGSEA. The data were produced by immunoSEQ multiplex PCR, yet TCRdb's version contains in-frame clones alone and is incomplete. The table lists about 100,000 clones, over 90% of them singletons. This specimen consisted of peripheral blood, obtained on day 0 of AZD1222 vaccination. V usage is TRBV29-1 and J usage is TRBJ1-4; D uncertain. The TCR comes from an adult in good health. CDR3 DNA: TGCAGCGTTCTCCAGGCAACTAATGAAAAACTGTTTTTT. Translating gives CSVLQATNEKLFF.